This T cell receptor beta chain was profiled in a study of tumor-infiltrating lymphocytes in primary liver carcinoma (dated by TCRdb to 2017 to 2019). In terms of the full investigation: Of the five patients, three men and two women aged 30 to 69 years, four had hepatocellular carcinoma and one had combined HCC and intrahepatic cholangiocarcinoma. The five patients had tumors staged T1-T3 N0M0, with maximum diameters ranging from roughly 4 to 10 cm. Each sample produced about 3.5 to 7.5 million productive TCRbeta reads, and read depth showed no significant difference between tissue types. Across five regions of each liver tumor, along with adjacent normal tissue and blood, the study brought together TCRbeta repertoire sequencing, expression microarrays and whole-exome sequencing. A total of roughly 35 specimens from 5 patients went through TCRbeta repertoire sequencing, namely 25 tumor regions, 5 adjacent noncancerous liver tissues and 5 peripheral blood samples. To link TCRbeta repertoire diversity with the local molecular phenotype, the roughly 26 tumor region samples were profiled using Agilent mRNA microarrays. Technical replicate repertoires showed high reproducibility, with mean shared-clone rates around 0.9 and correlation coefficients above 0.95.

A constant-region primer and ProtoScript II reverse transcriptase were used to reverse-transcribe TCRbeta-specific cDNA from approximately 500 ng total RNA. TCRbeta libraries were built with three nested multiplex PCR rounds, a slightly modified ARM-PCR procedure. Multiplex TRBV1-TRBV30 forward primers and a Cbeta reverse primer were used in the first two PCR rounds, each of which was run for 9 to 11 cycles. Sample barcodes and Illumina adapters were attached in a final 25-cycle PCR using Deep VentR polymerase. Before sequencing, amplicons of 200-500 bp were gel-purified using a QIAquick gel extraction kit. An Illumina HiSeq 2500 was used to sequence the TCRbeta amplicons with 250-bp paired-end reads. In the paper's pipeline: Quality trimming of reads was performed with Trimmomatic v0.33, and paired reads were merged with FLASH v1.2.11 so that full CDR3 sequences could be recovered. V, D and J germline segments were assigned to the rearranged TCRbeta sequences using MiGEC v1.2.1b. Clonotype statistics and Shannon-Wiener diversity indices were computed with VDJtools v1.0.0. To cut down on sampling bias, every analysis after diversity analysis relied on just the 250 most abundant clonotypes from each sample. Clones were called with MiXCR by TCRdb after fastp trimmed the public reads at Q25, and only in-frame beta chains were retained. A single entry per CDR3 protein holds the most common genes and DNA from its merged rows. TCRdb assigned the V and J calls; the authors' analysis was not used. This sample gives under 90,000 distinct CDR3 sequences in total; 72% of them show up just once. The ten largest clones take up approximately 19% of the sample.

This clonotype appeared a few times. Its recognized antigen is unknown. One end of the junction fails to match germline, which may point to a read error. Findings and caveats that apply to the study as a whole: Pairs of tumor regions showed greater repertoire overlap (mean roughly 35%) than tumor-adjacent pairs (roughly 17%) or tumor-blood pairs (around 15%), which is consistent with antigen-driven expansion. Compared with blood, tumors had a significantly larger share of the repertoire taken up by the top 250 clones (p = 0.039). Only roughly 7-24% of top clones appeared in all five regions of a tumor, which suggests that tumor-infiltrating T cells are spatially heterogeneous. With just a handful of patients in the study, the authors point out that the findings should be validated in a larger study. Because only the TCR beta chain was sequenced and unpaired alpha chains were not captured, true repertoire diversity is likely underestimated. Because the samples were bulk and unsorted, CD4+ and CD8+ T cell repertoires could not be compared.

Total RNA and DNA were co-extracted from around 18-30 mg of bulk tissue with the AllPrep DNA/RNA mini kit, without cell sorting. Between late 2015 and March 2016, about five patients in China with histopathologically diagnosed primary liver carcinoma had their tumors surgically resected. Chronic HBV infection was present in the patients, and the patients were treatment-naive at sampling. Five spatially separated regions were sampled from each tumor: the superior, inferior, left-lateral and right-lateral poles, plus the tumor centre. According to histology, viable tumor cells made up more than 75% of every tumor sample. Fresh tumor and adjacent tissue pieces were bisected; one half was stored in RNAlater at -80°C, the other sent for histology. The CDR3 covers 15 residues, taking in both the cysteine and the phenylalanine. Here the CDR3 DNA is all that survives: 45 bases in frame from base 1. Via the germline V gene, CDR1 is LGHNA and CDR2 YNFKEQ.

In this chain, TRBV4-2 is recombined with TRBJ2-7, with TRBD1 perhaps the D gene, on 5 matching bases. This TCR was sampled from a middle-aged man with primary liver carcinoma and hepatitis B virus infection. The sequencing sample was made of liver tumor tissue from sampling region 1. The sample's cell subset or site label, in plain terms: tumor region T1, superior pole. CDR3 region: CASSQGDSGVYEQYF. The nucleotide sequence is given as TGCGCCAGCAGCCAAGGTGACAGTGGTGTCTACGAGCAGTACTTC.